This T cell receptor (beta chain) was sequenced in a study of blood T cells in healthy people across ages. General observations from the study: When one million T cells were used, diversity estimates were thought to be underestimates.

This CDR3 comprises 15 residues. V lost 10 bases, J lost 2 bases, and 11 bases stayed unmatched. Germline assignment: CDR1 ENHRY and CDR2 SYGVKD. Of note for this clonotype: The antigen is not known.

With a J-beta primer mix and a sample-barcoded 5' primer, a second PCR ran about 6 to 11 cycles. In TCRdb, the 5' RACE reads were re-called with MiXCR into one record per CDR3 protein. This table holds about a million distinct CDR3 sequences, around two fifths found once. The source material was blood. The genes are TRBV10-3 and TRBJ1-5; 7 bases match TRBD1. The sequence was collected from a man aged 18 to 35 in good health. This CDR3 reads CATQRDRVGNQPQHF. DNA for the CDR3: TGTGCCACCCAAAGAGACAGGGTGGGCAATCAGCCCCAGCATTTT.